This T cell receptor beta chain was sequenced during a study of blood T cells in healthy people across ages. Findings and limits, study-wide: It was held that the diversity estimates obtained from one million T cells were underestimates.

This clonotype occurred a few times. Its antigen is not identified. A second PCR of roughly 7 to 11 cycles used a sample-barcoded 5' primer and a J-beta primer mix. There were at least 2.5 million CDR3-containing paired-end reads obtained from each sample. TCRdb passed the 5' RACE reads through MiXCR, listing each CDR3 protein once. This table has 780,000 or so distinct CDR3 sequences, approximately 60% appearing once. Individuals who donated were healthy Caucasians from Russia aged roughly 6 to 95. This CDR3 region has 13 residues. Per the germline V gene, CDR1 is MNHEY and CDR2 is SMNVEV (reference sequence). The germline V and J ends were trimmed by 6 bases and 3 bases, with 11 bases remaining between them.

The sample consisted of blood. The chain combines TRBV27 with TRBJ1-2; no firm D call. The sequence derives from a man aged 40-55 years in good health. Written as DNA, the CDR3 is TGTGCCAGCAGACAATGGTGGGACTATGGCTACACCTTC. Its translation is CASRQWWDYGYTF.